The source of this TCR beta chain is a study of blood T cell repertoires in COVID-19. The overall study: Samples taken during acute and convalescent COVID-19 were collected in the United States, Italy and Spain.

The CDR3 length is 14 residues. In germline, CDR1 is SGDLS, CDR2 YYNGEE. The ends were cut back, 5 bases at V and 3 bases at J, with 13 bases in the middle. Here immunoSEQ multiplex PCR was the method, and the copy in TCRdb shows in-frame clones only, minus some. The table lists about 52,000 clones, more than 85% of them singletons. The sequence derives from a man aged 45-65 years with active COVID-19. Sequences were obtained from peripheral blood. The V and J genes are TRBV9 and TRBJ2-3; no definite D call. CDR3 bases: TGTGCCAGCAGTCGTACTTCGGGTACAGATACGCAGTATTTT. Amino acid sequence: CASSRTSGTDTQYF. Based on the CDR3 plus reference TRBV9 and TRBJ2-3, the full variable domain is DSGVTQTPKHLITATGQRVTLRCSPRSGDLSVYWYQQSLDQGLQFLIQYYNGEERAKGNILERFSAQQFPDLHSELNLSSLELGDSALYFCASSRTSGTDTQYFGPGTRLTVL.